Included here is one T cell receptor beta chain sequence, with context. Its antigen remains unidentified. Base qualities are missing; no much larger clone stands one base away. The sample is drawn from a study of type 1 regulatory T cells (dated by TCRdb to 2020 to 2022). In the study overall: The study characterized an in vitro protocol that generated a Tr1-enriched, alloantigen-specific CD4 T cell product named T-allo10. T-allo10 was being tested clinically in patients with hematological malignancies who were undergoing allogeneic hematopoietic stem cell transplantation.

According to the description, T-allo10 cells that came from the donor were anergic, were specific for host alloantigens, and could carry out alloantigen-specific suppression. Sequencing was carried out with an Illumina MiSeq. TCRdb reprocessing: public reads trimmed at Q25 with fastp, clones called with MiXCR, in-frame beta chains kept. Rows with a matching CDR3 protein are joined into one entry that keeps the most common DNA and genes. In this sample the table shows roughly 71,000 distinct CDR3 sequences, approximately 64% of which occur a single time. The ten largest account for 7.6% of the sample. The TCR was taken from a human donor in good health. Sequencing input: cultured T cells, either the whole culture or a sorted T cell fraction (not recorded which). The cell subset or site label corresponds to: Tr1-enriched cell product generated in vitro against host alloantigens.

The CDR3 in this case is CASKRSGLADSYNEQFF. The sequenced DNA: TGTGCCAGTAAACGATCTGGACTAGCGGACTCCTACAATGAGCAGTTCTTC. The sequence is built from TRBV28 and TRBJ2-1, with 10 middle bases fitting TRBD2. Via the germline V gene, CDR1 is MDHEN and CDR2 SYDVKM. Counted from cysteine to phenylalanine, this CDR3 has 17 amino acids. This entry keeps only the CDR3 DNA: 51 bases, framed from base 1. The V end gives up 9 bases and the J end 0 bases, leaving 11 bases in the junction not matched to a gene.